This is a list of T cell receptor beta chains from one sample in a study of blood T cell repertoires in COVID-19. The repertoire was sequenced with immunoSEQ multiplex PCR; TCRdb's copy has only in-frame clones and lacks some. The sample carries fewer than 200,000 clones, 82% recorded once. Sequences were obtained from PBMCs or T cells enriched from blood (not recorded which). Source of these receptors: a man between 60 and 70 years old who had recovered from COVID-19. Both conserved end residues are part of each CDR3. A D gene is named only where the DNA matches it firmly. Clone size is not always given. Where it is, it says once, few, many or a class for expanded clones.

CDR3 length	V gene	clone size	D gene	J gene	CDR3 protein	CDR3 DNA
13	TRBV29-1	-	TRBD2	TRBJ2-7	CSVVGTSSYEQYF	TGCAGCGTTGTAGGGACTAGCTCCTACGAGCAGTACTTC
19	TRBV7-8	once	TRBD1	TRBJ1-2	CASRNLLPGQGGPSYGYTF	TGTGCCAGCAGGAACCTCTTACCGGGACAGGGAGGCCCTAGCTATGGCTACACCTTC
16	TRBV5-1	-	-	TRBJ1-3	CASSLQGWGSGNTIYF	TGCGCCAGCAGCTTGCAGGGATGGGGCTCTGGAAACACCATATATTTT
15	TRBV28	-	-	TRBJ2-2	CASSRGTLNTGELFF	TGTGCCAGCAGCCGTGGGACATTGAACACCGGGGAGCTGTTTTTT
15	TRBV6-1	-	-	TRBJ1-3	CASSDSQGIGYTIYF	TGTGCCAGCAGTGATAGTCAGGGGATAGGATACACCATATATTTT
18	TRBV5-4	-	TRBD1	TRBJ2-6	CASSAAGTAYSGANVLTF	TGTGCCAGCAGCGCCGCCGGGACAGCATACTCTGGGGCCAACGTCCTGACTTTC
17	TRBV5-1	-	TRBD2	TRBJ2-2	CASLPGGGSTYTGELFF	TGCGCCAGCCTACCCGGGGGGGGGAGTACCTACACCGGGGAGCTGTTTTTT
14	TRBV5-8	-	-	TRBJ1-5	CASSLRASNQPQHF	TGTGCCAGCAGCCTCAGGGCTAGCAATCAGCCCCAGCATTTT
12	TRBV7-2	few	-	TRBJ2-7	CASSVAVGEQYF	TGTGCCAGCAGCGTCGCCGTCGGTGAGCAGTACTTC
15	TRBV14	-	TRBD1	TRBJ1-2	CASRSSGQEPYGYTF	TGTGCCAGCAGGTCCTCGGGACAGGAGCCTTATGGCTACACCTTC
21	TRBV24-1	few	TRBD2	TRBJ2-1	CATSDHIGAGSIPNSYNEQFF	TGTGCCACCAGTGACCATATAGGAGCGGGATCCATCCCAAACTCCTACAATGAGCAGTTCTTC
16	TRBV5-1	-	TRBD1	TRBJ2-3	CASSVVQGSGTDTQYF	TGCGCCAGCAGCGTGGTACAGGGGTCCGGTACAGATACGCAGTATTTT